Included here is one TCR beta chain sequence, with context. This sample was taken from a study of T cells in Graves' hyperthyroidism and ophthalmopathy. V shed 7 bases and J shed 2 bases, with 15 bases lying between them. The CDR3 is made up of 15 amino acids. Germline V gene sequence: CDR1 SNHLY, CDR2 FYNNEI. There were TCR beta CDR3 regions amplified from RNA transcripts. A set of HTBI primers served as the primers for a first-round RT-PCR of the TCR CDR3. MiXCR, applied by TCRdb to the multiplex PCR reads, yields one record per CDR3 protein. The sample comprises more than 500,000 distinct CDR3 sequences, about 46% of which are singletons, and 35% to 50% rests with the top ten. Patients with uncontrolled infections, other autoimmune diseases, pregnancy or lactation were excluded.

Sequencing was performed on peripheral blood or thyroid tissue (not recorded which). This sequence originates from an adult woman with Graves' disease, either hyperthyroidism or ophthalmopathy (not recorded which). The chain recombines TRBV2 with TRBJ1-3, with a weak D call TRBD1 (6 bases). In nucleotides, the CDR3 is TGTGCCAGCAAAATACAGGGAGTAGCTGGAAACACCATATATTTT. Encoded protein: CASKIQGVAGNTIYF.